Listed below are T cell receptor beta chains from one sample, sequenced in a study of tumor-infiltrating lymphocytes in oesophageal squamous cell carcinoma. TCRdb re-called the PCR reads with MiXCR, one entry per CDR3 protein. The sample yields 7,000 to 9,000 distinct CDR3 sequences, roughly 14% seen once. The sequenced sample was blood. The receptors here all came from a male donor with esophageal squamous cell carcinoma. CDR3s include the opening cysteine and the closing phenylalanine or tryptophan. A D gene is named only where the DNA matches it firmly. Size tells how often a clone was seen (once, few, many) or the class of an expanded clone, and some rows leave it out.

j_call v_call clone_size d_call cdr3_aa cdr3_nt
TRBJ1-1 TRBV27 many - CASSMKQGLNTEAFF TGTGCCAGCAGTATGAAACAGGGTCTGAACACTGAAGCTTTCTTT
TRBJ1-1 TRBV28 many - CASSLGQKNTEAFF TGTGCCAGCAGTTTAGGACAGAAGAACACTGAAGCTTTCTTT
TRBJ2-7 TRBV7-9 medium-sized TRBD2 CASSSIGGGLAGREQYF TGTGCCAGCAGCTCCATAGGGGGGGGGCTAGCGGGGCGCGAGCAGTACTTC
TRBJ1-3 TRBV10-3 - - CATCGLSGNTIYF TGTGCCACCTGTGGACTCTCTGGAAACACCATATATTTT
TRBJ2-3 TRBV9 - TRBD2 CASSPPGGSTDTQYF TGTGCCAGCAGCCCGCCGGGGGGGAGCACAGATACGCAGTATTTT
TRBJ2-5 TRBV19 many - CASSIGTEQETQYF TGTGCCAGTAGTATAGGGACAGAACAAGAGACCCAGTACTTC
TRBJ2-3 TRBV5-1 - TRBD1 CASSLEQGARADTQYF TGCGCCAGCAGCTTGGAACAGGGGGCGCGCGCAGATACGCAGTATTTT
TRBJ2-7 TRBV19 few TRBD2 CASRIVGGESYEQYF TGTGCCAGTAGGATTGTTGGGGGGGAGTCCTACGAGCAGTACTTC
TRBJ1-5 TRBV5-5 many - CASSQGPTGNQPQHF TGTGCCAGCAGCCAGGGGCCCACAGGCAATCAGCCCCAGCATTTT
TRBJ1-5 TRBV12-3/TRBV12-4 few TRBD1 CASSRQGRQPQHF TGTGCCAGCAGCAGACAGGGCCGGCAGCCCCAGCATTTT
TRBJ2-7 TRBV5-1 - - CASSYTSNEQYF TGCGCCAGCAGCTACACTAGCAATGAGCAGTACTTC
TRBJ2-5 TRBV5-4 many TRBD2 CASSAGGLAVVKTQYF TGTGCCAGCAGCGCGGGGGGACTAGCGGTAGTAAAGACCCAGTACTTC
TRBJ2-3 TRBV10-3 many TRBD1 CATWDRVSTDTQYF TGTGCCACCTGGGACAGGGTATCGACAGATACGCAGTATTTT
TRBJ2-3 TRBV7-2 large TRBD2 CASSFPSGVADTQYF TGTGCCAGCAGCTTTCCTAGCGGGGTGGCAGATACGCAGTATTTT
TRBJ2-7 TRBV2 many TRBD2 CASRYGTSESYEQYF TGTGCCAGCAGATACGGGACTAGCGAATCCTACGAGCAGTACTTC
TRBJ2-1 TRBV14 few TRBD1 CASSLRTGSYNEQFF TGTGCCAGCAGCCTCCGGACAGGGTCCTACAATGAGCAGTTCTTC
TRBJ2-4 TRBV10-2 - - CCHAFAFTVSSF TGCTGCCACGCCTTTGCATTCACTGTCTCCTCCTTC
TRBJ1-2 TRBV10-3 many - CAISESTQGSGYTF TGTGCCATCAGTGAGTCCACTCAGGGAAGTGGCTACACCTTC